Listed here is a single T cell receptor beta chain. Barcoded TCR alpha and TCR beta cDNA libraries with UMIs came from 5'RACE using constant-segment primers. TCRdb re-called the 5' RACE reads with MiXCR, one entry per CDR3 protein. The repertoire includes about 250,000 distinct CDR3 sequences, roughly 15% of them detected once, and approximately 3.5% sits in the top ten. This entry belongs to a study of T-cell memory formation after mild COVID-19. Germline CDR1 reads MNHEY; CDR2 reads SVGEGT. V lost 2 bases and J 1 base, leaving 12 bases between the germline ends. There are 16 residues in the CDR3. Source material: PBMCs or a T cell subset sorted from them (not recorded which). The gene calls are TRBV6-2 or TRBV6-3 and TRBJ1-5; D gene uncertain. The sequence was obtained from a man aged 18 to 30 who had mild COVID-19 (a few samples of this study predate the infection). Cell type and time point are not known. The CDR3 DNA reads TGTGCCAGCAGTTACATCTGGGGTCGAAGCAATCAGCCCCAGCATTTT. Translating gives CASSYIWGRSNQPQHF.